This is a list of T cell receptor beta chains from one sample in a study of STAT3 mutations in large granular lymphocyte leukemia. Method: immunoSEQ multiplex PCR; TCRdb's copy keeps in-frame clones and lacks some. The sample shows under 7,000 clones, about three quarters of them seen only once. Sequences were obtained from peripheral blood mononuclear cells. These receptors were taken from a man aged 40-50 years with T-cell large granular lymphocyte leukemia. Some clones in this sample may be carry-over from other donors' samples. The CDR3 runs from the conserved cysteine through the conserved F or W. A D gene is named only where the DNA matches it firmly. Part of the rows lack a size; the others show once, few, many or a class for expanded clones.

CDR3nt,CDR3aa,v_gene,d_gene,abundance,j_gene
TGTGCCAGCAGCCCGGGAGGGGGGGGAAACAATGAGCAGTTCTTC,CASSPGGGGNNEQFF,TRBV7-2,TRBD2,-,TRBJ2-1
TGTGCCAGCAGCCCGACAGGGGGCAGGGACGAGCAGTACTTC,CASSPTGGRDEQYF,TRBV7-9,TRBD1,-,TRBJ2-7
TGTGCCACCCAGCGGGAGAGGAGGTCCAATGAGCAGTTCTTC,CATQRERRSNEQFF,TRBV19,TRBD2,-,TRBJ2-1
TGTGCCACCAGCAGGGCCCCAGGGGATTCCTACGAGCAGTACTTC,CATSRAPGDSYEQYF,TRBV15,-,few,TRBJ2-7
TGCGCCAGCAGCACCCAGGGGGCCTACGAGCAGTACTTC,CASSTQGAYEQYF,TRBV5-1,TRBD1,few,TRBJ2-7
TGTGCCAGCACCCATACGGTTTCGGATACGCAGTATTTT,CASTHTVSDTQYF,TRBV7-9,-,-,TRBJ2-3
TGTGCCAGCAGCGTCCCGCTAGCGGGAGGGTCCACAGATACGCAGTATTTT,CASSVPLAGGSTDTQYF,TRBV9,TRBD2,-,TRBJ2-3
TGTGCCAGCAGCTTGTCCTACACTCGACAGGAGGATTTGGGCAATCAGCCCCAGCATTTT,CASSLSYTRQEDLGNQPQHF,TRBV5-4,-,-,TRBJ1-5
TGTGCCAGCAGTACAGGACAGGGAGGACAGCCCCAGCATTTT,CASSTGQGGQPQHF,TRBV6-5,TRBD1,few,TRBJ1-5
TGTGCCTGGACAGGTGCTTACACTGAAGCTTTCTTT,CAWTGAYTEAFF,TRBV30,-,-,TRBJ1-1
TGTGCCAGCAGTTCCGGGGATAAGTCCGAGCAGTACTTC,CASSSGDKSEQYF,TRBV28,-,few,TRBJ2-7
TGTGCCAGCTCAGGGGACAAGAGCTCCTACGAGCAGTACTTC,CASSGDKSSYEQYF,TRBV18,-,-,TRBJ2-7
TGCAGCGTTGAAGTCCCGGGGCAGGAGAGCTCCTACGAGCAGTACTTC,CSVEVPGQESSYEQYF,TRBV29-1,-,-,TRBJ2-7
TGTGCCAGCAGCACCAACGTCTACACAGATACGCAGTATTTT,CASSTNVYTDTQYF,TRBV28,-,-,TRBJ2-3
TGTGCCAGCAGCTTGGGAGGACTAGCGGGAAGGAATGAGCAGTTCTTC,CASSLGGLAGRNEQFF,TRBV5-4,TRBD2,-,TRBJ2-1
TGTGCCAGCAGTCGATCAGGGGGCGACTATGGCTACACCTTC,CASSRSGGDYGYTF,TRBV27,TRBD1,-,TRBJ1-2
TGCGCCAGCAGCCGCCAGGGGGACACTGAAGCTTTCTTT,CASSRQGDTEAFF,TRBV4-1,TRBD1,-,TRBJ1-1
TGTGCCAGCAGTGTTATAGGAAATGAGCAGTTCTTC,CASSVIGNEQFF,TRBV27,-,few,TRBJ2-1